This T cell receptor (beta chain) is from a study of T cell responses to AZD1222 COVID-19 vaccine. Whole-study context: Second doses that came at about 4 or about 12 weeks were put together. Study results and caveats: Spike was spanned by vaccine-associated CD4 TCRs, with dominance at 160-218 and 743-854.

This clone has only a few counts. Its specificity is unknown. The CDR3 contains 14 residues. From germline, CDR1 is SGHKS and CDR2 YYEKEE (reference sequence). Trimming took 5 bases from V and 5 from J, leaving 16 bases between them. The assay was immunoSEQ multiplex PCR, and TCRdb's table has in-frame clones only and misses some. In the table there are roughly 130,000 clones, 85% to 90% of which are singletons. The material was peripheral blood, obtained on day 0 of AZD1222 vaccination. The genes are TRBV5-5 and TRBJ1-1, with D tentatively TRBD1 (6 bases). The origin of this receptor is an adult in good health. As DNA, the CDR3 is TGTGCCAGCAGGCTGGGAAGGGGGAGGACTGAAGCTTTCTTT. This encodes CASRLGRGRTEAFF.